This T cell receptor beta chain is drawn from a study of T cells in Graves' hyperthyroidism and ophthalmopathy. Study-level information: Peripheral blood draws took place at initial diagnosis, ahead of any treatment.

Study conclusions and caveats: A model built on 13 V-J features separated ophthalmopathy from stable hyperthyroidism.

Regions amplified from RNA transcripts were the TCR beta CDR3 regions. Researchers ran a first-round RT-PCR on the TCR CDR3 using the HTBI primer set. TCRdb analysed the multiplex PCR reads with MiXCR anew, one entry per CDR3 protein. Among roughly 840,000 distinct CDR3 sequences listed, approximately 40% were seen once. Turning to this clonotype: Its antigen is unidentified.

The CDR3 is made up of 19 amino acids. In germline, CDR1 is DFQATT, CDR2 SNEGSKA (reference sequence). With 0 bases clipped from V and 3 bases from J, the junction kept 13 bases outside the gene matches. Input material: blood. This sequence joins TRBV20-1 and TRBJ2-7; 14 bases align to TRBD2. This clonotype was sampled from a young man with Graves' hyperthyroidism. Here the CDR3 reads CSARDPRLAGGDDFYEQYF. Here the CDR3 DNA reads TGCAGTGCTAGAGATCCTAGACTAGCGGGAGGGGATGACTTCTACGAGCAGTACTTC.